Detailed here is one T cell receptor beta chain. What it binds is unknown. V was clipped by 3 bases and J by 1 base; unmatched bases: 4. The germline CDR1 and CDR2 sequences are SEHNR and FQNEAQ (reference sequence). The CDR3 has 15 amino acids. This sample is drawn from a study of cytomegalovirus exposure and HLA in healthy donors. Study context: Researchers previously reported finding just under 120 million unique TCR beta sequences from around 200 million T cells.

Vbeta (60) and Jbeta (13) primers were used in the PCR. Data came from immunoSEQ multiplex PCR; TCRdb stores just in-frame clones and leaves some out. This sample yields 150,000 to 200,000 clones, of which roughly 77% are seen a single time; roughly 2.8% belongs to the top ten. Likely unrecorded immune exposures existed in these nominally healthy donors. General study findings and limits: Most CMV-associated TCR beta chains were later found to appear HLA-restricted.

Sequencing was performed on PBMCs. This receptor was obtained from a middle-aged woman in good health and CMV-seropositive. The rearrangement joins TRBV7-9 to TRBJ2-3; 7 bases fit TRBD2. The DNA for the CDR3 is TGTGCCAGCAGCTTCCGGGACTATGGCACAGATACGCAGTATTTT. It encodes CASSFRDYGTDTQYF.